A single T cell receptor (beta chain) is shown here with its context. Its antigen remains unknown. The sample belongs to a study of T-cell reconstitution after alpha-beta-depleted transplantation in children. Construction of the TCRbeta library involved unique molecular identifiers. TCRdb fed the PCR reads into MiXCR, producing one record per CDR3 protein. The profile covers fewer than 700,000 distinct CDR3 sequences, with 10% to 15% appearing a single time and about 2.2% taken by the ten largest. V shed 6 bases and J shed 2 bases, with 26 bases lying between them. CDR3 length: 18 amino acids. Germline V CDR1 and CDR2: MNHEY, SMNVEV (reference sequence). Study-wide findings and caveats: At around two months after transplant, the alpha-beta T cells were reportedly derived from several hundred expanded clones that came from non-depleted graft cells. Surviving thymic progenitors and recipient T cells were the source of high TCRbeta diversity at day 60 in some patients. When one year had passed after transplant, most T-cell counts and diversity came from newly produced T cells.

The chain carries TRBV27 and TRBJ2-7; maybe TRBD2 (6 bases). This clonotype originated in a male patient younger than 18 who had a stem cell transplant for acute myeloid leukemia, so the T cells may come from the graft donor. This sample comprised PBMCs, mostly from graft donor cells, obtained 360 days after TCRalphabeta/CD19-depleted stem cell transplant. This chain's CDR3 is CASRGERWGEGRPYEQYF. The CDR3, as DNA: TGTGCCAGCAGAGGGGAGAGGTGGGGGGAAGGAAGACCCTACGAGCAGTACTTC.